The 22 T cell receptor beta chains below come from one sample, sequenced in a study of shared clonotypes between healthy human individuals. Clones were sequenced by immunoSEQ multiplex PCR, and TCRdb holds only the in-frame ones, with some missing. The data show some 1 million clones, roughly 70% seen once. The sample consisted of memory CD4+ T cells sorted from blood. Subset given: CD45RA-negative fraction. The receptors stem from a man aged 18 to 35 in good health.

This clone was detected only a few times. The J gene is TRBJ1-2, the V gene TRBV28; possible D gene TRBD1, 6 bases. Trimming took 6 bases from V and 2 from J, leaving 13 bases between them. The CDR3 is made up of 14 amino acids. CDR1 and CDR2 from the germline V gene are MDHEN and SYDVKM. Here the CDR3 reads CASSFQGSNYGYTF. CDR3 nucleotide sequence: TGTGCCAGCAGCTTCCAGGGGTCCAACTATGGCTACACCTTC.

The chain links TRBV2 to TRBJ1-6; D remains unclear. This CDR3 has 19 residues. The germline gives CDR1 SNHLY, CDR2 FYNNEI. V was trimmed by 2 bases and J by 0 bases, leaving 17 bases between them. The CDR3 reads CASSEWFFGGSSYNSPLHF. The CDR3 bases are TGTGCCAGCAGTGAATGGTTTTTCGGAGGGAGCTCCTATAATTCACCCCTCCACTTT. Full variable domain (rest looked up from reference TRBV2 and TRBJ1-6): EPEVTQTPSHQVTQMGQEVILRCVPISNHLYFYWYRQILGQKVEFLVSFYNNEISEKSEIFDDQFSVERPDGSNFTLKIRSTKLEDSAMYFCASSEWFFGGSSYNSPLHFGNGTRLTVT.

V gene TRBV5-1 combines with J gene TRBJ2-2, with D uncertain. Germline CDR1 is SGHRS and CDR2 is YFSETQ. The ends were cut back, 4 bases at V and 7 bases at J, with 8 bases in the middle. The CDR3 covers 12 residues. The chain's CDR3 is CASSVRSGELFF. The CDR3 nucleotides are TGCGCCAGCAGCGTCAGAAGCGGGGAGCTGTTTTTT.

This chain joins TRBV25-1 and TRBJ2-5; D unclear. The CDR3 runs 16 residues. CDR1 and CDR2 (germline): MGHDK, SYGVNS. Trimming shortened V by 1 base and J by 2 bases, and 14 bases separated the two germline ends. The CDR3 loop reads CASSESRGPSQETQYF. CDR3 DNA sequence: TGTGCCAGCAGTGAATCTCGAGGACCCTCACAAGAGACCCAGTACTTC.

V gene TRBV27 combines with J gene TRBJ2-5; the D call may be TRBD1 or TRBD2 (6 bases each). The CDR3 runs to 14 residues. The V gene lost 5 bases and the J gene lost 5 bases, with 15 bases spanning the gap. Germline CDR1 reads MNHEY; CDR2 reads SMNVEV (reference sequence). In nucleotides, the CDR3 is TGTGCCAGCAGTCATACTAGGAGGGGGGAGACCCAGTACTTC. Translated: CASSHTRRGETQYF.

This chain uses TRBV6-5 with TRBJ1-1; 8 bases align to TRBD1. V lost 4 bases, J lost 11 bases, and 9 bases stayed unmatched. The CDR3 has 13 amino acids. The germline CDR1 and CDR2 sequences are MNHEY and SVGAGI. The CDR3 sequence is CASSSTLDRVAFF. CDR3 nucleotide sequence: TGTGCCAGCAGTTCAACCTTGGACAGGGTGGCTTTCTTT.

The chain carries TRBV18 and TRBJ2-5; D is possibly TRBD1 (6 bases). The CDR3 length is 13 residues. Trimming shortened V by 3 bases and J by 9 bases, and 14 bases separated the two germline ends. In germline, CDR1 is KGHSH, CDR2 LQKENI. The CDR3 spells CASSPQTGAAQYF. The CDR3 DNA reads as TGTGCCAGCTCACCTCAGACAGGCGCGGCCCAGTACTTC.

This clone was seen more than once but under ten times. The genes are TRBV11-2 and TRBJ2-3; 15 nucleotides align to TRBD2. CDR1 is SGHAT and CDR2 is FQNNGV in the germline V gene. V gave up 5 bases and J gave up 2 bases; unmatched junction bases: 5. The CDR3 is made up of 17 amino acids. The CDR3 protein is CASSPRTSGGATDTQYF. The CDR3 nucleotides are TGTGCCAGCAGCCCACGGACTAGCGGGGGGGCCACAGATACGCAGTATTTT.

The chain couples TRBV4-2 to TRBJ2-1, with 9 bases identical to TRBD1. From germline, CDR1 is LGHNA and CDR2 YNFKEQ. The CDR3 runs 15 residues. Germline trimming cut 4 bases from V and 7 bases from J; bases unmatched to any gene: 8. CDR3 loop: CASSPPGTGKNEQFF. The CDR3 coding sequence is TGTGCCAGCAGCCCGCCCGGGACAGGGAAGAATGAGCAGTTCTTC.

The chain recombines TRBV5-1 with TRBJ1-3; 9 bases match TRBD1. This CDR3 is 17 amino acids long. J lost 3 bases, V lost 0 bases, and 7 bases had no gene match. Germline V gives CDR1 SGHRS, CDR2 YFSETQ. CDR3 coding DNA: TGCGCCAGCAGCTTGGGGCCACAGGGGGCAGGTGGAAACACCATATATTTT. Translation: CASSLGPQGAGGNTIYF. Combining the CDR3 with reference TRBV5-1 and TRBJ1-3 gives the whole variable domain KAGVTQTPRYLIKTRGQQVTLSCSPISGHRSVSWYQQTPGQGLQFLFEYFSETQRNKGNFPGRFSGRQFSNSRSEMNVSTLELGDSALYLCASSLGPQGAGGNTIYFGEGSWLTVV.

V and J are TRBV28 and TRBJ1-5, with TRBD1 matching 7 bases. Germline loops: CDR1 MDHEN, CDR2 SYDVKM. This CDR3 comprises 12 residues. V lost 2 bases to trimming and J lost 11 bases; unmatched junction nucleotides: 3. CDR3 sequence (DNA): TGTGCCAGCAGTTTAACGACAGGGTCCCAGCATTTT. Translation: CASSLTTGSQHF. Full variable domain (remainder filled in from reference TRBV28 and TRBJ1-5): DVKVTQSSRYLVKRTGEKVFLECVQDMDHENMFWYRQDPGLGLRLIYFSYDVKMKEKGDIPEGYSVSREKKERFSLILESASTNQTSMYLCASSLTTGSQHFGDGTRLSIL.

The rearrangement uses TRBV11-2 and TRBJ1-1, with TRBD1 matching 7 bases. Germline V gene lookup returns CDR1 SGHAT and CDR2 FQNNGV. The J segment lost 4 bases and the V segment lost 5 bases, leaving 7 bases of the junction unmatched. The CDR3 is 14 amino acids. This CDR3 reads CASSATGLGTEAFF. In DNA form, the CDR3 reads TGTGCCAGCAGCGCGACAGGGCTGGGCACTGAAGCTTTCTTT.

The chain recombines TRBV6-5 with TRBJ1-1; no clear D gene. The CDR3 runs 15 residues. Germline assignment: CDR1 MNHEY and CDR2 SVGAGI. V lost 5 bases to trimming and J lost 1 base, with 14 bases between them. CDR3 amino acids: CASSRTTVGNTEAFF. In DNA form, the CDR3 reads TGTGCCAGCAGTCGGACCACCGTAGGGAACACTGAAGCTTTCTTT.

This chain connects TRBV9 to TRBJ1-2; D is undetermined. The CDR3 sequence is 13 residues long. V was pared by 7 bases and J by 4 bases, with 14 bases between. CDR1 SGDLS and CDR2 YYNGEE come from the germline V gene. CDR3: CASQSGESYGYTF. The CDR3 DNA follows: TGTGCCAGCCAAAGCGGAGAAAGCTATGGCTACACCTTC.

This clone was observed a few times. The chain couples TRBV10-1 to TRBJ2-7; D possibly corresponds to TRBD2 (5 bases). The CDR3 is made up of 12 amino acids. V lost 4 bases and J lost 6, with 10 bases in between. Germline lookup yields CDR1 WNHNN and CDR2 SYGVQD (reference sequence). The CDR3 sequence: CASSGLGGEQYF. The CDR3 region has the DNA TGCGCCAGCAGTGGATTAGGAGGCGAGCAGTACTTC.

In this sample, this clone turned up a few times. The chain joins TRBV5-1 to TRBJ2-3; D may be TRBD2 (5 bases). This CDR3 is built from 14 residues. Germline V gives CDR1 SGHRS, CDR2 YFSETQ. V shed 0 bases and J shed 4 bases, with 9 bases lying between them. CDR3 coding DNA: TGCGCCAGCAGCTTGGAAAGAGGGTCAGATACGCAGTATTTT. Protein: CASSLERGSDTQYF.

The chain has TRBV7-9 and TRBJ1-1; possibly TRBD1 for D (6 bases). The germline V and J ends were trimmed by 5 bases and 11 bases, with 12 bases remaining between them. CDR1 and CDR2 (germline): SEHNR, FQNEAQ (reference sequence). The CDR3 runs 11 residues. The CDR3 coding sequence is TGTGCCAGCAGCACCGGGACAATTGCTTTCTTT. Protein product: CASSTGTIAFF.

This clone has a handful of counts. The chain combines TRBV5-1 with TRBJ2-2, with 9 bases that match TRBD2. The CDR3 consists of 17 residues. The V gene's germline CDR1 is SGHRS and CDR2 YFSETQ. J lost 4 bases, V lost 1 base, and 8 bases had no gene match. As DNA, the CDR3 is TGCGCCAGCAGCTTGCAACCAGCGGGAGGAGGCACCGGGGAGCTGTTTTTT. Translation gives CASSLQPAGGGTGELFF.

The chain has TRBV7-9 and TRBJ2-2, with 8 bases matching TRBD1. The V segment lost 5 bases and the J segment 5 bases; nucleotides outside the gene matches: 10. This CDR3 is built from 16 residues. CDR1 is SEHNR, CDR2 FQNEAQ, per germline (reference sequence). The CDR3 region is CASSQLGDRQTGELFF. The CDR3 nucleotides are TGTGCCAGCAGCCAATTAGGGGACAGGCAAACCGGGGAGCTGTTTTTT.

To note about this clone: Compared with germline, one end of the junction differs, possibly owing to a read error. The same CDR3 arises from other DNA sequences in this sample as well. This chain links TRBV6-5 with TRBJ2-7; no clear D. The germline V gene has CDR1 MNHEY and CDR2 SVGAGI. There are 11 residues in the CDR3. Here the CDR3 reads CASSYSSEQYF. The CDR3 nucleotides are TGTGCCAGCAGTTACTCCTCCGAGCAGTACTTC.

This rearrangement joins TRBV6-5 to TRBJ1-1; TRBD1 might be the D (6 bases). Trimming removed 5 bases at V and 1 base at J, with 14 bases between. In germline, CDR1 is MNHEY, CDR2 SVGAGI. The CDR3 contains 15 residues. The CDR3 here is CASSIGQSANTEAFF. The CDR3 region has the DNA TGTGCCAGCAGTATTGGACAGTCGGCGAACACTGAAGCTTTCTTT.

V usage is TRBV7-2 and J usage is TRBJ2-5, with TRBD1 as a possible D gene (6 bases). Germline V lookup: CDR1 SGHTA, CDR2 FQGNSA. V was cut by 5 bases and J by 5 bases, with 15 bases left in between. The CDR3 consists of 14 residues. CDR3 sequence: CASSPLGAGETQYF. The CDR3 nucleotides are TGTGCCAGCAGCCCGCTGGGGGCAGGCGAGACCCAGTACTTC.